These T cell receptor beta chains were read from a single sample in a study. From the RT-PCR reads, TCRdb called clonotypes with MiXCR, one entry per CDR3 protein. The sample holds more than 550,000 distinct CDR3 sequences; more than 13% are singletons and the top ten take 3.6%. What was sequenced was memory CD4+ T cells from blood. These receptors were obtained from a female donor in good health, serving as a healthy control. CDR3s include the opening cysteine and the closing phenylalanine or tryptophan. The order of the fields is V gene, D gene, clone size, CDR3 length, J gene, CDR3 protein, CDR3 DNA. A D gene is named only where the DNA matches it firmly. The size field is filled for only some rows; it gives once, few, many or a size class.

v_call: TRBV10-3
d_call: TRBD1
clone_size: -
cdr3_length: 14
j_call: TRBJ1-2
cdr3_aa: CAIDRGVSGYGYTF
cdr3_nt: TGTGCCATCGACAGGGGGGTATCCGGGTATGGCTACACCTTC

v_call: TRBV20-1
d_call: -
clone_size: few
cdr3_length: 15
j_call: TRBJ2-2
cdr3_aa: CSARSRQLNTGELFF
cdr3_nt: TGCAGTGCTAGGAGTCGTCAGCTGAACACCGGGGAGCTGTTTTTT

v_call: TRBV7-2
d_call: TRBD1
clone_size: -
cdr3_length: 14
j_call: TRBJ2-5
cdr3_aa: CASSPRRTGETQYF
cdr3_nt: TGTGCCAGCAGCCCACGTCGGACAGGGGAGACCCAGTACTTC

v_call: TRBV5-6
d_call: TRBD1
clone_size: many
cdr3_length: 15
j_call: TRBJ1-5
cdr3_aa: CASSLTRQGDQPQHF
cdr3_nt: TGTGCCAGCAGCCTAACACGACAGGGGGATCAGCCCCAGCATTTT

v_call: TRBV6-2/TRBV6-3
d_call: -
clone_size: many
cdr3_length: 15
j_call: TRBJ1-5
cdr3_aa: CASRIDPRPNQPQHF
cdr3_nt: TGTGCCAGCAGGATCGATCCCCGGCCCAATCAGCCCCAGCATTTT

v_call: TRBV2
d_call: -
clone_size: -
cdr3_length: 14
j_call: TRBJ1-1
cdr3_aa: CASSEFSSITEAFF
cdr3_nt: TGTGCCAGCAGTGAGTTCTCAAGTATCACTGAAGCTTTCTTT

v_call: TRBV7-2
d_call: -
clone_size: many
cdr3_length: 15
j_call: TRBJ2-7
cdr3_aa: CASSNPRLGRDEQYF
cdr3_nt: TGTGCCAGCAGCAACCCTCGGCTAGGACGGGACGAGCAGTACTTC

v_call: TRBV15
d_call: TRBD1
clone_size: many
cdr3_length: 17
j_call: TRBJ2-7
cdr3_aa: CATSTKSGTGRSYEQYF
cdr3_nt: TGTGCCACCAGCACAAAGTCGGGGACAGGAAGATCCTACGAGCAGTACTTC

v_call: TRBV2
d_call: -
clone_size: -
cdr3_length: 11
j_call: TRBJ2-1
cdr3_aa: CASSFAAEQFF
cdr3_nt: TGTGCCAGCAGTTTTGCGGCTGAGCAGTTCTTC

v_call: TRBV5-1
d_call: TRBD2
clone_size: few
cdr3_length: 16
j_call: TRBJ2-1
cdr3_aa: CASFSLTSGSYNEQFF
cdr3_nt: TGCGCCAGTTTCTCCTTGACTAGCGGGTCCTACAATGAGCAGTTCTTC

v_call: TRBV20-1
d_call: TRBD1
clone_size: many
cdr3_length: 15
j_call: TRBJ2-5
cdr3_aa: CSARDRTGTKETQYF
cdr3_nt: TGCAGTGCTAGAGATCGGACAGGGACGAAAGAGACCCAGTACTTC

v_call: TRBV20-1
d_call: -
clone_size: -
cdr3_length: 15
j_call: TRBJ1-3
cdr3_aa: CSARDSRGSGNTIYF
cdr3_nt: TGCAGTGCTAGAGATTCCCGAGGGTCTGGAAACACCATATATTTT

v_call: TRBV12-3/TRBV12-4
d_call: -
clone_size: -
cdr3_length: 14
j_call: TRBJ2-7
cdr3_aa: CASSLDDMIYEQYF
cdr3_nt: TGTGCCAGCAGTTTAGATGACATGATCTACGAGCAGTACTTC

v_call: TRBV27
d_call: TRBD1
clone_size: many
cdr3_length: 16
j_call: TRBJ2-3
cdr3_aa: CASSILTGGTTDTQYF
cdr3_nt: TGTGCCAGCAGTATCCTTACAGGGGGGACCACAGATACGCAGTATTTT

v_call: TRBV7-9
d_call: TRBD2
clone_size: -
cdr3_length: 16
j_call: TRBJ2-3
cdr3_aa: CASSLRREDVTDTQYF
cdr3_nt: TGTGCCAGCAGCTTACGGCGGGAGGACGTCACAGATACGCAGTATTTT

v_call: TRBV18
d_call: -
clone_size: -
cdr3_length: 14
j_call: TRBJ1-1
cdr3_aa: CASSPLPLNTEAFF
cdr3_nt: TGTGCCAGCTCACCGCTCCCTTTGAACACTGAAGCTTTCTTT